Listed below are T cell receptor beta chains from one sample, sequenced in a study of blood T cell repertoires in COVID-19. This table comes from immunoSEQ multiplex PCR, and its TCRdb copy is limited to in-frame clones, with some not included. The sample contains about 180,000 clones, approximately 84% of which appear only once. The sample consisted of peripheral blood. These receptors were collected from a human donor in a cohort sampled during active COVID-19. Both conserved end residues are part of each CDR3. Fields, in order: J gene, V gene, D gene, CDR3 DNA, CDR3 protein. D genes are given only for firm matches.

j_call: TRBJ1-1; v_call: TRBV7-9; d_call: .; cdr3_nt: TGTGCCAGCAGCCGCGACACGAACACTGAAGCTTTCTTT; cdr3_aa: CASSRDTNTEAFF
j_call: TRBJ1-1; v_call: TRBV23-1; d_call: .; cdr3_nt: TGCGCCAGCAGCCCGAATGAAGACTGGAACACTGAAGCTTTCTTT; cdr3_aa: CASSPNEDWNTEAFF
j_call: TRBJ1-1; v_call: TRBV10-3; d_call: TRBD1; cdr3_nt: TGTGCCATCAGAGGACAGGGGAAGAACACTGAAGCTTTCTTT; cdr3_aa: CAIRGQGKNTEAFF
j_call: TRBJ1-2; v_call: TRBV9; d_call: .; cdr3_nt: TGTGCCAGCAGCCCAAATGGGGGCAGGTATGGCTACACCTTC; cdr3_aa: CASSPNGGRYGYTF
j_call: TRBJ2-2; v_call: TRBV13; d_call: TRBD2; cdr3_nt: TGTGCCAGCAGCAACGCGGGGGGAGACGGGGAGCTGTTTTTT; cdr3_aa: CASSNAGGDGELFF
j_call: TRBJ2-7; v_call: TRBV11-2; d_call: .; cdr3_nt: TGTGCCAGCAGACTAGCAGGCCCCATTTCCTACGAGCAGTACTTC; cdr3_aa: CASRLAGPISYEQYF
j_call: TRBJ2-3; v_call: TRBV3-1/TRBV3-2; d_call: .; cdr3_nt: TGTGCCAGCAGCCTACAACCCCTGAGGGTTGGTTTAGATACGCAGTATTTT; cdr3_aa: CASSLQPLRVGLDTQYF
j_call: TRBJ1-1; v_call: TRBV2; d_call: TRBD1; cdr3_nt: TGTGCCACAACAGGGGGACGGACTGAAGCTTTCTTT; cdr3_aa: CATTGGRTEAFF
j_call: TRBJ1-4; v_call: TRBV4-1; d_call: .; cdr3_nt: TGCGCCAGCAGCCAGGGGGCTGCAACTAATGAAAAACTGTTTTTT; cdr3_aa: CASSQGAATNEKLFF
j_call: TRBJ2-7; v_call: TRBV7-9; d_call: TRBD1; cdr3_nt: TGTGCCAGCAGCTCCGGGACAGGGTTGTACGAGCAGTACTTC; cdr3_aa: CASSSGTGLYEQYF
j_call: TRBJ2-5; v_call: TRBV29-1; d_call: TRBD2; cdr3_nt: TGCAGCGTGGGGGGACTAGCGGGGTCCGAGACCCAGTACTTC; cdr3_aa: CSVGGLAGSETQYF